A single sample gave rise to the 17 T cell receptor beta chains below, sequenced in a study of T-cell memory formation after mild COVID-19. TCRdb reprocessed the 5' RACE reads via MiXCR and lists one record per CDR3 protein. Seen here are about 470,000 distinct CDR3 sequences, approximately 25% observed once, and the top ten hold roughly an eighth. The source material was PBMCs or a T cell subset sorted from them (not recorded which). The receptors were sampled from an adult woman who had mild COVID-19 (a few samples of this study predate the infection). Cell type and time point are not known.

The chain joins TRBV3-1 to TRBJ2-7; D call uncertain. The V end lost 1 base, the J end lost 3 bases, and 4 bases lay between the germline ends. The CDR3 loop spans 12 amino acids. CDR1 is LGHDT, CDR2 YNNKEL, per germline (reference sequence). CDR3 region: CASSQGHYEQYF. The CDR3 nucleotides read TGTGCCAGCAGCCAAGGTCACTACGAGCAGTACTTC.

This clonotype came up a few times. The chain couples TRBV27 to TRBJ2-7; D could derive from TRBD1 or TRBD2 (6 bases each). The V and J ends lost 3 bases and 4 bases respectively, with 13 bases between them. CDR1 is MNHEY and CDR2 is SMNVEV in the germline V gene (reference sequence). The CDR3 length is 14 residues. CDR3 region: CASSFRGARYEQYF. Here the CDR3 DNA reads TGTGCCAGCAGTTTTAGGGGGGCGAGGTACGAGCAGTACTTC.

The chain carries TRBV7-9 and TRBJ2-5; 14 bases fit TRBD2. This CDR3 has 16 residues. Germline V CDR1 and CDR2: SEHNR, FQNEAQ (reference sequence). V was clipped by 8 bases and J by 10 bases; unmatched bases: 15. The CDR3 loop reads CASQAGGTSGGRNQYF. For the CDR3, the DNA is TGTGCCAGCCAGGCTGGCGGGACTAGCGGGGGCCGCAACCAGTACTTC.

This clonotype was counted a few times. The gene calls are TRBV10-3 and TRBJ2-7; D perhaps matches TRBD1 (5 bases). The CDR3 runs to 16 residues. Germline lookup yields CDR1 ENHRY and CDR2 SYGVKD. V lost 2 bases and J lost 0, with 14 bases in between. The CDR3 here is CAISEPEGHDSYEQYF. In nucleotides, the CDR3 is TGTGCCATCAGTGAGCCCGAAGGACATGACTCCTACGAGCAGTACTTC.

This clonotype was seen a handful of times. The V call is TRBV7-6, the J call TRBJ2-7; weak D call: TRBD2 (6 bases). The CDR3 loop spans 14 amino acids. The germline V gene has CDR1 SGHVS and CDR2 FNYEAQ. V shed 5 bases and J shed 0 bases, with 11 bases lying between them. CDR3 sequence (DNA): TGTGCCAGCAGCCCGGGACTTCTCTCCTACGAGCAGTACTTC. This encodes CASSPGLLSYEQYF.

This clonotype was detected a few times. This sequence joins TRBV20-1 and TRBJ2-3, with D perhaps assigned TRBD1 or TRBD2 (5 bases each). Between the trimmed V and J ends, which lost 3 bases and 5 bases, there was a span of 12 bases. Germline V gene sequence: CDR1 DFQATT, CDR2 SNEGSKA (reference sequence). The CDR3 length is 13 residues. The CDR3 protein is CSARQKRGDTQYF. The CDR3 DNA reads TGCAGTGCTAGGCAGAAGAGGGGAGATACGCAGTATTTT.

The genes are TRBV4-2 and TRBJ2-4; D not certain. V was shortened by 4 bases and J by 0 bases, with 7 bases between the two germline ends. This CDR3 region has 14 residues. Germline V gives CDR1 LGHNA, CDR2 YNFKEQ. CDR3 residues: CASSRDSAKNIQYF. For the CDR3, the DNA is TGTGCCAGCAGCCGAGACTCAGCCAAAAACATTCAGTACTTC.

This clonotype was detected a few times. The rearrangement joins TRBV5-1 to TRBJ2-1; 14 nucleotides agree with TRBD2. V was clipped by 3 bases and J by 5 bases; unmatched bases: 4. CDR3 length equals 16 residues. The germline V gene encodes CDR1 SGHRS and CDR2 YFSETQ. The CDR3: CASSWGLAGADNEQFF. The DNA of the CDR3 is TGCGCCAGCAGCTGGGGACTAGCGGGGGCAGACAATGAGCAGTTCTTC. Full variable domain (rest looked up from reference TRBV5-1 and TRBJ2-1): KAGVTQTPRYLIKTRGQQVTLSCSPISGHRSVSWYQQTPGQGLQFLFEYFSETQRNKGNFPGRFSGRQFSNSRSEMNVSTLELGDSALYLCASSWGLAGADNEQFFGPGTRLTVL.

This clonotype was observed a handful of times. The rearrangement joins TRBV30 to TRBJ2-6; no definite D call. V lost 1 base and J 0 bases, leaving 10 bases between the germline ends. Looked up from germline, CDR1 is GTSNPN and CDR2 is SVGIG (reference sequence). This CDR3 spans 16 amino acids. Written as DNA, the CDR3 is TGTGCCTGGAGTGCAGGACGGAGCTCTGGGGCCAACGTCCTGACTTTC. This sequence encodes CAWSAGRSSGANVLTF.

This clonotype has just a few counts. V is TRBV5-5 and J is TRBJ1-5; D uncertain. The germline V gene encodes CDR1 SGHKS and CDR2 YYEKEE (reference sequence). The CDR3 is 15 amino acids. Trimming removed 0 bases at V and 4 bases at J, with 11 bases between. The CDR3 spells CASSLEATGNQPQHF. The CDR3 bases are TGTGCCAGCAGCTTGGAGGCTACGGGGAATCAGCCCCAGCATTTT.

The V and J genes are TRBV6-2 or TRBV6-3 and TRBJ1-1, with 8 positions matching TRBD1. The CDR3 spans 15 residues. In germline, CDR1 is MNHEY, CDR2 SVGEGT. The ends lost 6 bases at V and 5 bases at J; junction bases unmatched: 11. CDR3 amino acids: CASSDDRGGGTEAFF. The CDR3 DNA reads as TGTGCCAGCAGCGACGACAGGGGTGGAGGAACTGAAGCTTTCTTT.

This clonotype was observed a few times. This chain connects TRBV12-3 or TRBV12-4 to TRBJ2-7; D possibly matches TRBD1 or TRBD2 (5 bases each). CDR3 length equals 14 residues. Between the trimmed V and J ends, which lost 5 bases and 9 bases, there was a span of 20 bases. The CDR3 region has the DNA TGTGCCAGCAGTGGGAGCATCGGGGCGTTGGGGCAGTACTTC. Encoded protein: CASSGSIGALGQYF.

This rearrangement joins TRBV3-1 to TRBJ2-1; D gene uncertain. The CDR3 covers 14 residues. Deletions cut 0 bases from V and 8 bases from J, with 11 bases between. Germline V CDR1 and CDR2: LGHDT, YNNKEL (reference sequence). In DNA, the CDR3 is TGTGCCAGCAGCCAAGATACCGTTAAGTATGAGCAGTTCTTC. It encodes CASSQDTVKYEQFF.

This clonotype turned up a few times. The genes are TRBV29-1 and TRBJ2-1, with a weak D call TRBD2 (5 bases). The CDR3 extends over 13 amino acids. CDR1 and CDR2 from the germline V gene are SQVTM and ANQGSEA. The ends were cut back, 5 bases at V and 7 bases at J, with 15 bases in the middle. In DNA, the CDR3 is TGCAGCGTTACTAGTCAACTGGGAAATGAGCAGTTCTTC. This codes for CSVTSQLGNEQFF.

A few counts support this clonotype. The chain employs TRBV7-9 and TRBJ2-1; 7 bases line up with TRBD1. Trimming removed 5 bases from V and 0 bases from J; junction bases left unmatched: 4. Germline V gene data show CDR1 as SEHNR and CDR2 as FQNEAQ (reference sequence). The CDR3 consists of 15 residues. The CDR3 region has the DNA TGTGCCAGCAGCGGCACAGGGGCCTCCTACAATGAGCAGTTCTTC. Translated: CASSGTGASYNEQFF.

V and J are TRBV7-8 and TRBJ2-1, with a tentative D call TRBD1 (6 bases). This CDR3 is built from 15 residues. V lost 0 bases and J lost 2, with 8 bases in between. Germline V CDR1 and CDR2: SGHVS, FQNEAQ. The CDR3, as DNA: TGTGCCAGCAGCTTAGCTGCAGGGGCCTACAATGAGCAGTTCTTC. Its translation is CASSLAAGAYNEQFF.

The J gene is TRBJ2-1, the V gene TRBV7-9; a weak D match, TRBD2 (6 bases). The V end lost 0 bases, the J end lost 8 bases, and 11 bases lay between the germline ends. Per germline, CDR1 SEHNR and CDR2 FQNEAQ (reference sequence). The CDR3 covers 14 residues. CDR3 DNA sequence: TGTGCCAGCAGCTTAGCAGACGGGAGAGATGAGCAGTTCTTC. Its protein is CASSLADGRDEQFF.